This passage covers 17 T cell receptor beta chains from one sample sequenced in a study of T cells in Graves' hyperthyroidism and ophthalmopathy. The CDR3 regions of TCR beta were amplified from RNA transcripts. HTBI primers drove first-round RT-PCR of the TCR CDR3. TCRdb ran MiXCR on the multiplex PCR reads and lists one entry per CDR3 protein. The data contain approximately 600,000 distinct CDR3 sequences, approximately 15% of them seen just once; the ten biggest clones take up more than 6%. The sample was blood. These receptors all stem from a woman aged 18-29 years with Graves' ophthalmopathy.

The V and J genes are TRBV6-2 or TRBV6-3 and TRBJ2-3; 13 bases are a match to TRBD2. J gave up 4 bases and V 9 bases, and 16 bases lay outside the gene matches. The germline CDR1 and CDR2 sequences are MNHEY and SVGEGT. The CDR3 covers 18 residues. The CDR3 DNA reads TGTGCCAGATTTCACCCCGGGACTAGCGGGGTAGTAGCAGATACGCAGTATTTT. This gives the protein CARFHPGTSGVVADTQYF.

This clonotype occurred a few times. This chain's CDR3 is CASSPRREQYF. The CDR3, as DNA: TGTGCCAGCAGCCCTCGGCGCGAGCAGTACTTC. The chain combines TRBV7-9 with TRBJ2-7; D unclear. Germline V gene lookup returns CDR1 SEHNR and CDR2 FQNEAQ (reference sequence). CDR3 length: 11 amino acids. Trimming took 5 bases from V and 6 from J, leaving 8 bases between them.

As regards this clonotype: A much larger clonotype is one base distant, so this may be a read error. V and J are TRBV30 and TRBJ2-3, with D hard to call. There are 12 residues in the CDR3. V shed 0 bases and J shed 7 bases, with 8 bases lying between them. Germline V gives CDR1 GTSNPN, CDR2 SVGIG (reference sequence). This CDR3 reads CAWSVEIHTQYF. CDR3 in DNA: TGTGCCTGGAGTGTAGAGATACATACGCAGTATTTT.

The gene calls are TRBV12-3 or TRBV12-4 and TRBJ1-2; 10 bases match TRBD1. This CDR3 contains 15 residues. V lost 2 bases and J lost 8; bases outside the gene matches: 8. CDR3 nucleotide sequence: TGTGCCAGCAGTTTATACGACAGGGGGCTAAACGGCTACACCTTC. It specifies CASSLYDRGLNGYTF.

This clonotype was observed a few times. The chain is built from TRBV9 and TRBJ2-1; D remains unclear. From germline, CDR1 is SGDLS and CDR2 YYNGEE. V shed 0 bases and J shed 1 base, with 14 bases lying between them. The CDR3 sequence is 17 residues long. CDR3 bases: TGTGCCAGCAGCGTAGGAGGTCGGGTAAATTCCTACAATGAGCAGTTCTTC. The encoded protein is CASSVGGRVNSYNEQFF.

On this clonotype itself: A single base separates this from a much larger clone, so it may be a read error. The J gene is TRBJ1-5, the V gene TRBV3-1, with D unclear. The CDR3 extends over 13 amino acids. Germline CDR1 reads LGHDT; CDR2 reads YNNKEL (reference sequence). The V and J ends lost 2 bases and 5 bases respectively, with 7 bases between them. CDR3 amino acids: CASSQYGDQPQHF. The CDR3 bases are TGTGCCAGCAGCCAATACGGCGATCAGCCCCAGCATTTT.

This sequence joins TRBV12-3 or TRBV12-4 and TRBJ2-7; TRBD2 matches 7 bases. The CDR3 has 12 amino acids. V lost 3 bases, J lost 13 bases, and 9 bases stayed unmatched. The CDR3 coding sequence is TGTGCCAGCAGTTTGGGGGGGGAGGCCCGTTACTTC. Its translation: CASSLGGEARYF.

This clonotype was picked up many times. The chain joins TRBV20-1 to TRBJ2-5; 7 bases are shared with TRBD1. The ends lost 5 bases at V and 4 bases at J; junction bases unmatched: 10. Germline CDR1 DFQATT, CDR2 SNEGSKA (reference sequence). This CDR3 has 14 amino acids. As DNA, the CDR3 is TGCAGTGCTTTCGTGACAGGGATAGTAGAGACCCAGTACTTC. It specifies CSAFVTGIVETQYF.

The chain joins TRBV13 to TRBJ1-6; 10 nucleotides align to TRBD1. The CDR3 loop spans 16 amino acids. Germline V gene data show CDR1 as PRHDT and CDR2 as FYEKMQ (reference sequence). V shed 6 bases and J 6 bases; nucleotides not matched to a gene: 8. The DNA for the CDR3 is TGTGCCAGCAGGTCCTCCGGGACAGGGGCTAATTCACCCCTCCACTTT. This translates into CASRSSGTGANSPLHF.

Many counts were recorded for this clonotype. The rearrangement uses TRBV6-2 or TRBV6-3 and TRBJ2-1; weak D call: TRBD2 (5 bases). V was shortened by 4 bases and J by 0 bases, with 13 bases between the two germline ends. This CDR3 contains 16 residues. Germline-derived CDR1 and CDR2 are MNHEY and SVGEGT. The CDR3 DNA follows: TGTGCCAGCAGTTTTCGACTACCGAGCTCCTACAATGAGCAGTTCTTC. Translated, it gives CASSFRLPSSYNEQFF.

This clonotype has at least ten counts. V is TRBV20-1 and J is TRBJ2-1, with D perhaps being TRBD1 or TRBD2 (5 bases each). CDR1 DFQATT and CDR2 SNEGSKA come from the germline V gene (reference sequence). This CDR3 has 15 residues. Trimming took off 1 base at V and 1 base at J, with 11 bases between the two ends. Written as DNA, the CDR3 is TGCAGTGCTAGAGTAGGGGACGGGTCCTACAATGAGCAGTTCTTC. Its protein is CSARVGDGSYNEQFF.

This clonotype showed up many times. The chain is built from TRBV6-2 or TRBV6-3 and TRBJ2-1; D perhaps matches TRBD1 (6 bases). The CDR3 extends over 15 amino acids. V was pared by 6 bases and J by 5 bases, with 17 bases between. CDR1 is MNHEY, CDR2 SVGEGT, per germline. The CDR3 is CASRTGTQDHNEQFF. The CDR3 DNA is TGTGCCAGCAGGACCGGGACACAAGATCACAATGAGCAGTTCTTC.

In the case of this clonotype: The junction does not match germline at one end; this may be a read error. The chain employs TRBV16 and TRBJ1-2, with 8 bases matching TRBD1. The germline V gene encodes CDR1 KGHSY and CDR2 FQNENV. CDR3 length: 13 residues. The CDR3: CASSPRGVGQANF. The CDR3 DNA sequence: TGTGCCAGCAGCCCCCGAGGGGTGGGACAGGCCAACTTC.

The rearrangement links TRBV7-9 to TRBJ2-1; D not certain. From germline, CDR1 is SEHNR and CDR2 FQNEAQ (reference sequence). The CDR3 totals 13 residues. Trimming removed 5 bases at V and 10 bases at J, with 15 bases between. The DNA for the CDR3 is TGTGCCAGCAGCCCCGAGACCGTTATGGAGCAGTTCTTC. Protein sequence: CASSPETVMEQFF.

This clonotype was seen ten or more times. The genes are TRBV6-1 and TRBJ1-1; 9 nucleotides match TRBD1. CDR3 length: 14 amino acids. Germline assignment: CDR1 MNHNS and CDR2 SASEGT. The ends lost 6 bases at V and 11 bases at J; junction bases unmatched: 13. The CDR3 spells CASRDTGGVSLAFF. The DNA of the CDR3 is TGTGCCAGCAGAGACACAGGGGGCGTCTCCCTGGCTTTCTTT.

At least ten counts were recorded for this clonotype. The chain employs TRBV12-3 or TRBV12-4 and TRBJ2-1, with TRBD2 matching over 11 bases. After removal of 6 bases from V and 6 bases from J, the junction contained 7 bases not matched to a gene. CDR3 length: 15 residues. The DNA for the CDR3 is TGTGCCAGCAGGCTTACTAGCGGGAGTGGCAATGAGCAGTTCTTC. Its protein product is CASRLTSGSGNEQFF.

Note on this clonotype: This may be a read error, as it is one base from a much larger clone. V usage is TRBV24-1 and J usage is TRBJ1-2, with 9 positions matching TRBD1. Germline CDR1 reads KGHDR; CDR2 reads SFDVKD. The CDR3 sequence is 15 residues long. CDR3 amino acids: CTTSAPPGQGNGYTF. In DNA, the CDR3 is TGTACCACCAGTGCCCCTCCGGGACAGGGAAACGGCTACACCTTC.